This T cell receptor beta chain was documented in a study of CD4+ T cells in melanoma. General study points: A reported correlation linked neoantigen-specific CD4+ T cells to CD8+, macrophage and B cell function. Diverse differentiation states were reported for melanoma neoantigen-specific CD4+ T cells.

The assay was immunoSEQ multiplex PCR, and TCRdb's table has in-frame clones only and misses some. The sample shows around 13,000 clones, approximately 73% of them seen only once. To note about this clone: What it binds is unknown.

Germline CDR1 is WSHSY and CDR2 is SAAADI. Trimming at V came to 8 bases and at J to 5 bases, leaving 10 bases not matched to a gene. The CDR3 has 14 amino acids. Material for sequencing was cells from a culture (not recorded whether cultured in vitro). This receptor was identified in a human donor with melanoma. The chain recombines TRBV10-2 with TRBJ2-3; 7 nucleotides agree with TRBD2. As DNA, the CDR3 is TGCGCCAGCGGGAGCCCGGGACTACAAGATACGCAGTATTTT. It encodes CASGSPGLQDTQYF.